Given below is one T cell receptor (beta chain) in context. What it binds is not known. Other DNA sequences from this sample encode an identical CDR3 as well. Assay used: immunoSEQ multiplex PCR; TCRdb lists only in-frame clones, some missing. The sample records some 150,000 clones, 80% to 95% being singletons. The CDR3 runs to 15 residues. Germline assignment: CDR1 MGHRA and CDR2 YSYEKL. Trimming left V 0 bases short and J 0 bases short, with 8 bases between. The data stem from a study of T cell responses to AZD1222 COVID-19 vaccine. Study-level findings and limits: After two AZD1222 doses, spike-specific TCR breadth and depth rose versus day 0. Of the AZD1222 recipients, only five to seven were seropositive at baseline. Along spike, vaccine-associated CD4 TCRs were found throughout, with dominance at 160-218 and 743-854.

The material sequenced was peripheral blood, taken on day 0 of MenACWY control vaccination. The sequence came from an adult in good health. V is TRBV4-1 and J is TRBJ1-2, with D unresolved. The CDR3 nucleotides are TGCGCCAGCAGCCAAGATGACCGAGCTAACTATGGCTACACCTTC. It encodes CASSQDDRANYGYTF.